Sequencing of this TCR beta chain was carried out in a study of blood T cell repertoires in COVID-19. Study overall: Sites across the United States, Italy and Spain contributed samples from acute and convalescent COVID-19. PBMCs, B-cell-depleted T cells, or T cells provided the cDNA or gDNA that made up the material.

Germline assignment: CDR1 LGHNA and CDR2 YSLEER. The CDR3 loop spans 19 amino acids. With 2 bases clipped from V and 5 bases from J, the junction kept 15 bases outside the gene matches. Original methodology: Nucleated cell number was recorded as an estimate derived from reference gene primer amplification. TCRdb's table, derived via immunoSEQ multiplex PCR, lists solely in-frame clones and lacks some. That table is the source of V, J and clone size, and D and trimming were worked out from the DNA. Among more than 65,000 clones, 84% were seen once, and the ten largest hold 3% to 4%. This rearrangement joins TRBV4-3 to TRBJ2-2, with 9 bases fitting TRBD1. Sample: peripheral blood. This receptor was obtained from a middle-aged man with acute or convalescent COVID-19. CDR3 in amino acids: CASSQSPPTGGGITGELFF. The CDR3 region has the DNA TGCGCCAGCAGCCAAAGCCCTCCGACAGGGGGAGGGATAACCGGGGAGCTGTTTTTT.